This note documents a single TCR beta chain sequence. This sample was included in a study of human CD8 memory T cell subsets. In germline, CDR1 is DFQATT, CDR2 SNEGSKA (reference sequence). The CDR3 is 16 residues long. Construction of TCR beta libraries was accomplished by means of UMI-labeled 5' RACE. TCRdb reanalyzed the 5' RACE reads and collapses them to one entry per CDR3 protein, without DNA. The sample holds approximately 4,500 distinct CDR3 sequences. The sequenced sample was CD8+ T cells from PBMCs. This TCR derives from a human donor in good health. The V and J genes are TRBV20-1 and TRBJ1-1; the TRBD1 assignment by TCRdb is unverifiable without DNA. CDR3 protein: CSARSRTGEQGPEAFF.